This TCR beta chain was captured by sequencing in a study of CXCR3-negative and CXCR3-positive naive CD8 T cells. Study outcomes and limitations: Most assays were run on fresh PBMCs (CXCR3 expression partially decreased after cryopreservation). CXCR3-negative naive cells had less hydrophobic TRB CDR3s than did CXCR3-positive naive cells. Within a donor, both naive subsets shared TRBV-TRBJ usage, unlike memory cells.

In regard to this clonotype: Its antigen is unidentified.

Those CD8+ T cells considered naive were CD45RO-CCR7+CD27+CD95-. UMI-labeled TRB cDNA libraries were prepared by 5' RACE. TCRdb reprocessed the 5' RACE reads; each CDR3 protein has one entry and no DNA is given. The sample has around 140,000 distinct CDR3 sequences. This CDR3 is 15 amino acids long. Germline-derived CDR1 and CDR2 are SGHAT and FQNNGV. Specimen: naive CXCR3+ CD8+ T cells from blood. Subset reported: CD45RO-CCR7+CD27+CD95- naive CD8+ T cells expressing CXCR3 (TNR3+). The gene calls are TRBV11-2 and TRBJ1-2; without DNA, the TCRdb call of TRBD1 cannot be checked. This TCR came from a human donor in good health. Some clones in this sample may be carry-over from other donors' samples. The CDR3 reads CASSLLIGTAYGYTF.